Shown below are 19 T cell receptor beta chains from a single sample sequenced in a study of T cells after yellow fever vaccination. Via MiXCR, TCRdb re-called the 5' RACE reads, giving one row per CDR3 protein. The sample holds some 340,000 distinct CDR3 sequences, around 10% seen once. The material sequenced was CD4+ T cells sorted from PBMCs, taken 45 days after the yellow fever booster vaccination. The receptors were gathered from a man aged 18 to 35 who received the YFV17D yellow fever vaccine.

This clonotype showed up just once. This sequence joins TRBV6-5 and TRBJ2-5; maybe TRBD2 (6 bases). Trimming removed 5 bases at V and 7 bases at J, with 17 bases between. The germline gives CDR1 MNHEY, CDR2 SVGAGI. The length of the CDR3 is 14 residues. CDR3 residues: CASSGRLVAGTQYF. The CDR3 DNA follows: TGTGCCAGCAGTGGCCGACTAGTCGCTGGGACCCAGTACTTC.

In this sample, this clonotype turned up a few times. The rearrangement links TRBV10-3 to TRBJ2-6; no clear D. CDR1 and CDR2 (germline): ENHRY, SYGVKD. The CDR3 loop spans 15 amino acids. The V gene lost 6 bases and the J gene lost 0 bases, with 9 bases spanning the gap. The CDR3 loop reads CAISPQVSGANVLTF. The CDR3 DNA reads as TGTGCCATCAGCCCTCAGGTCTCTGGGGCCAACGTCCTGACTTTC.

The sample holds a few counts of this clonotype. The J gene is TRBJ2-3, the V gene TRBV7-2; D is possibly TRBD1 (5 bases). Germline-derived CDR1 and CDR2 are SGHTA and FQGNSA. The CDR3 totals 14 residues. V was clipped by 6 bases and J by 4 bases, with 14 bases between them. This CDR3 is CASRTPGIPDTQYF. The CDR3 bases are TGTGCCAGCAGGACCCCAGGGATACCAGATACGCAGTATTTT.

The sample holds a few counts of this clonotype. The V and J genes are TRBV19 and TRBJ2-3; unclear D gene. Trimming shortened V by 4 bases and J by 0 bases, and 14 bases separated the two germline ends. CDR1 and CDR2 (germline): LNHDA, SQIVND (reference sequence). This CDR3 is built from 16 residues. In DNA, the CDR3 is TGTGCCAGTAGTACCCGCGGCAGGCCCAGCACAGATACGCAGTATTTT. Protein: CASSTRGRPSTDTQYF.

This clonotype was observed many times. The genes are TRBV4-2 and TRBJ2-1; D gene uncertain. The germline V gene has CDR1 LGHNA and CDR2 YNFKEQ. The V end lost 0 bases, the J end lost 0 bases, and 9 bases lay between the germline ends. CDR3 length equals 16 residues. The CDR3 DNA reads TGTGCCAGCAGCCAAGACGTTCATAGCTCCTACAATGAGCAGTTCTTC. Translation: CASSQDVHSSYNEQFF.

This clonotype occurred a few times. The chain is built from TRBV6-5 and TRBJ2-4; D gene ambiguous. Trimming removed 5 bases at V and 0 bases at J, with 11 bases between. Germline V gene sequence: CDR1 MNHEY, CDR2 SVGAGI. CDR3 length: 15 residues. The CDR3 sequence is CASSKTSLAKNIQYF. The CDR3 DNA reads as TGTGCCAGCAGTAAGACGTCGCTAGCCAAAAACATTCAGTACTTC.

The chain recombines TRBV27 with TRBJ1-5; 8 bases fit TRBD1. The CDR3 is 18 residues long. Germline CDR1 reads MNHEY; CDR2 reads SMNVEV (reference sequence). Trimming took 4 bases from V and 2 from J; bases not matched to a gene: 13. CDR3 region: CASSSGYRGVSGNQPQHF. The CDR3 DNA reads TGTGCCAGCAGTTCGGGTTACAGGGGGGTAAGTGGCAATCAGCCCCAGCATTTT.

This clonotype occurred a few times. This CDR3 is CAWSRRVNQPQHF. DNA of the CDR3: TGTGCCTGGAGTCGAAGGGTAAATCAGCCCCAGCATTTT. V and J are TRBV30 and TRBJ1-5; D remains ambiguous. The germline V gene has CDR1 GTSNPN and CDR2 SVGIG (reference sequence). V lost 2 bases, J lost 4 bases, and 9 bases lay in between. The CDR3 consists of 13 residues.

The CDR3 protein is CASSLRATGLSTSNTGELFF. DNA for the CDR3: TGTGCCAGCAGCTTAAGGGCGACGGGCCTATCTACTTCGAACACCGGGGAGCTGTTTTTT. The chain uses TRBV7-3 and TRBJ2-2; D not resolved. This CDR3 is built from 20 residues. The V gene lost 1 base and the J gene lost 0 bases, with 21 bases spanning the gap. The germline gives CDR1 SGHTA, CDR2 FQGTGA.

Only a few counts were recorded for this clonotype. The rearrangement links TRBV5-1 to TRBJ1-6, with D maybe TRBD1 (5 bases). This CDR3 is built from 14 residues. Trimming removed 2 bases from V and 7 bases from J, with 10 bases in between. CDR1 and CDR2 from the germline V gene are SGHRS and YFSETQ. This CDR3 is CASSLQAQNSPLHF. In nucleotides, the CDR3 is TGCGCCAGCAGCTTACAGGCCCAAAATTCACCCCTCCACTTT. Filled out from reference TRBV5-1 and TRBJ1-6, the complete variable domain reads KAGVTQTPRYLIKTRGQQVTLSCSPISGHRSVSWYQQTPGQGLQFLFEYFSETQRNKGNFPGRFSGRQFSNSRSEMNVSTLELGDSALYLCASSLQAQNSPLHFGNGTRLTVT.

Comments on this clonotype: One end of the junction fails to match germline, which may point to a read error. V is TRBV7-9 and J is TRBJ2-2, with a weak D call TRBD2 (5 bases). Germline-derived CDR1 and CDR2 are SEHNR and FQNEAQ (reference sequence). This CDR3 spans 16 amino acids. The CDR3 DNA reads TGTGCCAGCAGCCCTCTCGTGACAACGAACACCGGGGAGCCGTTTTTT. Residues: CASSPLVTTNTGEPFF.

The chain carries TRBV24-1 and TRBJ2-3; a possible D gene is TRBD1 (5 bases). This CDR3 contains 14 residues. Trimming took off 7 bases at V and 0 bases at J, with 10 bases between the two ends. Germline V CDR1 and CDR2: KGHDR, SFDVKD. CDR3 nucleotide sequence: TGTGCCACCAGAGGGGCCAGGAGCACAGATACGCAGTATTTT. Its protein is CATRGARSTDTQYF.

Only a few counts were recorded for this clonotype. V gene TRBV6-5 combines with J gene TRBJ1-1; D remains ambiguous. V lost 6 bases to trimming and J lost 3 bases, with 17 bases between them. The CDR3 covers 15 residues. The germline gives CDR1 MNHEY, CDR2 SVGAGI. The CDR3 loop reads CASSSSGRFYTEAFF. CDR3 DNA: TGTGCCAGCAGCTCAAGTGGTCGGTTTTACACTGAAGCTTTCTTT.

This clonotype was recorded many times. V usage is TRBV21-1 and J usage is TRBJ2-7; no check of the table's D call, TRBD1, against the DNA was made. TRBV21-1 is termed a pseudogene. The CDR3 sequence is 11 residues long. CDR3 in DNA: TGTGCCAGCAGCAAGGGACGGGAGCAGTACGTC. Its translation: CASSKGREQYV.

This clonotype was counted a few times. This sequence joins TRBV4-1 and TRBJ1-2; maybe TRBD1 (5 bases). V was clipped by 1 base and J by 8 bases, with 14 bases between them. CDR3 length: 14 residues. CDR1 MGHRA and CDR2 YSYEKL come from the germline V gene. The CDR3: CASSQGPRDGGYTF. As DNA, the CDR3 is TGCGCCAGCAGCCAAGGGCCCAGGGATGGAGGCTACACCTTC.

The chain carries TRBV7-2 and TRBJ2-6; no reliable D call. V lost 3 bases and J 0 bases, leaving 18 bases between the germline ends. This CDR3 comprises 19 residues. The germline V gene encodes CDR1 SGHTA and CDR2 FQGNSA. The CDR3 coding sequence is TGTGCCAGCAGCTTCTATCCTTGGCAGGCGTTCTCTGGGGCCAACGTCCTGACTTTC. This sequence encodes CASSFYPWQAFSGANVLTF.

This clonotype was detected a few times. The chain links TRBV7-2 to TRBJ1-6; tentative D call: TRBD1 (5 bases). The germline V and J ends were trimmed by 3 bases and 9 bases, with 15 bases remaining between them. The CDR3 has 15 residues. CDR1 SGHTA and CDR2 FQGNSA come from the germline V gene. CDR3 sequence (DNA): TGTGCCAGCAGCTTCCACGGGACCGCTGGTTCACCCCTCCACTTT. Translating it yields CASSFHGTAGSPLHF.

CDR3: CASSGTSGGPREQYF. Written as DNA, the CDR3 is TGTGCCAGCAGCGGGACTAGCGGGGGGCCGAGGGAGCAGTACTTC. The V gene is TRBV12-3 or TRBV12-4, the J gene TRBJ2-7; 15 bases agree with TRBD2. The CDR3 extends over 15 amino acids. The ends lost 6 bases at V and 7 bases at J; junction bases unmatched: 7.

V usage is TRBV7-2 and J usage is TRBJ2-3; D possibly corresponds to TRBD2 (5 bases). V shed 5 bases and J shed 0 bases, with 9 bases lying between them. The CDR3 contains 14 residues. Germline values: CDR1 SGHTA, CDR2 FQGNSA. This CDR3 reads CASSHGLSTDTQYF. In DNA, the CDR3 is TGTGCCAGCAGCCATGGACTGAGCACAGATACGCAGTATTTT.